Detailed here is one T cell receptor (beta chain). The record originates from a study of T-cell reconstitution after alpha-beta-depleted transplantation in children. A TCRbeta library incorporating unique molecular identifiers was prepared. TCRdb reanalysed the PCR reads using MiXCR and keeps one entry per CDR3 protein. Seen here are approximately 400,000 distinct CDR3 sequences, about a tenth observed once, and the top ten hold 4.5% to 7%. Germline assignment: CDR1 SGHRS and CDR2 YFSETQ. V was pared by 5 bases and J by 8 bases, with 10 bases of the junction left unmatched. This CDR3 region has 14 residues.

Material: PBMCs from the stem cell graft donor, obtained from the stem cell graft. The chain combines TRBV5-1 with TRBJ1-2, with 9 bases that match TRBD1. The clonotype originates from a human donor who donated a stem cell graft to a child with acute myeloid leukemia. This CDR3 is CASRTPGQGGGYTF. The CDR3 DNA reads TGCGCCAGCAGAACCCCGGGACAGGGTGGCGGCTACACCTTC. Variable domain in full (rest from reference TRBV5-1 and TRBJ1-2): KAGVTQTPRYLIKTRGQQVTLSCSPISGHRSVSWYQQTPGQGLQFLFEYFSETQRNKGNFPGRFSGRQFSNSRSEMNVSTLELGDSALYLCASRTPGQGGGYTFGSGTRLTVV.